This is a list of T cell receptor beta chains from one sample in a study of T cell changes during pregnancy in multiple sclerosis. Repertoires were generated with immunoSEQ multiplex PCR, while TCRdb's copy carries only in-frame clones and drops some. The repertoire holds over 70,000 clones, with roughly 91% as singletons. The source was peripheral blood, collected in the first trimester of pregnancy. The receptors here all came from a female donor with multiple sclerosis, enrolled in a pregnancy study. Each CDR3 is given with its conserved first and last residue. Fields, in order: V gene, J gene, D gene, clone size, CDR3 length, CDR3 protein, CDR3 DNA. The D gene is left open where the match is weak. Size is omitted from some rows. Given values are once, few, many or a class for expanded clones.

v_gene: TRBV28
j_gene: TRBJ1-5
d_gene: .
abundance: .
len: 14
CDR3aa: CASSLRPSNQPQHF
CDR3nt: TGTGCCAGCAGTTTACGTCCTAGCAATCAGCCCCAGCATTTT

v_gene: TRBV5-5
j_gene: TRBJ1-1
d_gene: .
abundance: .
len: 14
CDR3aa: CASSVSGFGTEAFF
CDR3nt: TGTGCCAGCAGCGTTTCGGGGTTCGGCACTGAAGCTTTCTTT

v_gene: TRBV11-2
j_gene: TRBJ2-5
d_gene: .
abundance: .
len: 16
CDR3aa: CASSLGPAGAQETQYF
CDR3nt: TGTGCCAGCAGCTTAGGCCCTGCAGGGGCACAAGAGACCCAGTACTTC

v_gene: TRBV7-2
j_gene: TRBJ1-2
d_gene: .
abundance: .
len: 15
CDR3aa: CASSLGRQGSYGYTF
CDR3nt: TGTGCCAGCAGCTTAGGACGTCAGGGAAGCTATGGCTACACCTTC

v_gene: TRBV7-2
j_gene: TRBJ2-7
d_gene: TRBD1
abundance: .
len: 14
CDR3aa: CASSTGTGIYEQYF
CDR3nt: TGTGCCAGCAGCACCGGGACAGGGATCTACGAGCAGTACTTC

v_gene: TRBV9
j_gene: TRBJ2-7
d_gene: TRBD1
abundance: .
len: 13
CDR3aa: CASSVDRVGEQYF
CDR3nt: TGTGCCAGCAGCGTCGACAGGGTTGGCGAGCAGTACTTC

v_gene: TRBV27
j_gene: TRBJ2-7
d_gene: TRBD1
abundance: .
len: 19
CDR3aa: CASSLYRGQGASVSYEQYF
CDR3nt: TGTGCCAGCAGTTTGTACCGGGGACAGGGGGCTTCCGTCTCCTACGAGCAGTACTTC

v_gene: TRBV5-1
j_gene: TRBJ1-2
d_gene: .
abundance: .
len: 13
CDR3aa: CASAGSEENGYTF
CDR3nt: TGCGCCAGCGCTGGGTCAGAGGAGAACGGCTACACCTTC

v_gene: TRBV5-4
j_gene: TRBJ1-6
d_gene: .
abundance: .
len: 16
CDR3aa: CASSPQWGGSASPLHF
CDR3nt: TGTGCCAGCAGCCCCCAGTGGGGGGGAAGTGCTTCACCCCTCCACTTT

v_gene: TRBV5-1
j_gene: TRBJ1-6
d_gene: .
abundance: .
len: 17
CDR3aa: CASSGGQTSSYNSPLHF
CDR3nt: TGCGCCAGCAGCGGAGGACAGACGAGCTCCTATAATTCACCCCTCCACTTT

v_gene: TRBV5-6
j_gene: TRBJ1-2
d_gene: .
abundance: .
len: 11
CDR3aa: CASSLGAGYTF
CDR3nt: TGTGCCAGCAGCTTGGGAGCGGGCTACACCTTC

v_gene: TRBV19
j_gene: TRBJ1-2
d_gene: .
abundance: .
len: 15
CDR3aa: CASSMGAGDAYGYTF
CDR3nt: TGTGCCAGTAGTATGGGTGCAGGGGATGCCTATGGCTACACCTTC

v_gene: TRBV4-1
j_gene: TRBJ1-2
d_gene: .
abundance: .
len: 14
CDR3aa: CASSQDGGNYGYTF
CDR3nt: TGCGCCAGCAGCCAAGATGGGGGCAACTATGGCTACACCTTC

v_gene: TRBV6-5
j_gene: TRBJ1-1
d_gene: TRBD1
abundance: .
len: 12
CDR3aa: CASSHGDRGAFF
CDR3nt: TGTGCCAGCAGCCACGGGGACAGGGGAGCTTTCTTT

v_gene: TRBV29-1
j_gene: TRBJ1-2
d_gene: TRBD1
abundance: .
len: 13
CDR3aa: CSVESGTGDGYTF
CDR3nt: TGCAGCGTTGAGTCCGGGACAGGAGATGGCTACACCTTC

v_gene: TRBV6-5
j_gene: TRBJ1-4
d_gene: .
abundance: .
len: 15
CDR3aa: CASRTSGGRNEKLFF
CDR3nt: TGTGCCAGCAGGACCTCTGGGGGGAGAAATGAAAAACTGTTTTTT

v_gene: TRBV6-4
j_gene: TRBJ2-6
d_gene: .
abundance: .
len: 16
CDR3aa: CASSDSWSDGANVLTF
CDR3nt: TGTGCCAGCAGTGACTCGTGGAGCGACGGGGCCAACGTCCTGACTTTC

v_gene: TRBV11-2
j_gene: TRBJ1-4
d_gene: .
abundance: .
len: 17
CDR3aa: CASSPLRRGATNEKLFF
CDR3nt: TGTGCCAGCAGCCCCCTCCGCAGGGGCGCAACTAATGAAAAACTGTTTTTT

v_gene: TRBV9
j_gene: TRBJ2-1
d_gene: TRBD2
abundance: .
len: 14
CDR3aa: CASSWTGGPNEQFF
CDR3nt: TGTGCCAGCAGCTGGACGGGGGGGCCCAATGAGCAGTTCTTC

v_gene: TRBV5-1
j_gene: TRBJ2-6
d_gene: .
abundance: .
len: 16
CDR3aa: CASSWDTVSGANVLTF
CDR3nt: TGCGCCAGCAGCTGGGACACCGTCTCTGGGGCCAACGTCCTGACTTTC

v_gene: TRBV7-3
j_gene: TRBJ1-1
d_gene: TRBD1
abundance: .
len: 16
CDR3aa: CASSATGSWRGTEAFF
CDR3nt: TGTGCCAGCAGCGCGACAGGGTCGTGGAGGGGCACTGAAGCTTTCTTT

v_gene: TRBV19
j_gene: TRBJ1-5
d_gene: .
abundance: .
len: 16
CDR3aa: CASTTRGAGWGQPQHF
CDR3nt: TGTGCCAGTACGACACGGGGGGCGGGTTGGGGTCAGCCCCAGCATTTT

v_gene: TRBV19
j_gene: TRBJ2-7
d_gene: TRBD1
abundance: once
len: 13
CDR3aa: CASSGTVQYEQYF
CDR3nt: TGTGCCAGTAGTGGGACAGTACAATACGAGCAGTACTTC

v_gene: TRBV9
j_gene: TRBJ1-3
d_gene: TRBD1
abundance: .
len: 13
CDR3aa: CASSTRQGNTIYF
CDR3nt: TGTGCCAGCAGCACTCGACAGGGGAACACCATATATTTT

v_gene: TRBV7-2
j_gene: TRBJ1-2
d_gene: .
abundance: .
len: 12
CDR3aa: CASSFGQYGYTF
CDR3nt: TGTGCCAGCAGCTTTGGACAGTATGGCTACACCTTC

v_gene: TRBV6-4
j_gene: TRBJ2-3
d_gene: .
abundance: .
len: 14
CDR3aa: CASSERGSTDTQYF
CDR3nt: TGTGCCAGCAGTGAACGGGGTAGCACAGATACGCAGTATTTT

v_gene: TRBV2
j_gene: TRBJ2-2
d_gene: TRBD1
abundance: .
len: 18
CDR3aa: CASSEPGTGFVDTGELFF
CDR3nt: TGTGCCAGCAGTGAACCCGGGACAGGGTTTGTCGACACCGGGGAGCTGTTTTTT

v_gene: TRBV5-1
j_gene: TRBJ2-5
d_gene: .
abundance: .
len: 16
CDR3aa: CASSPRARGWAETQYF
CDR3nt: TGCGCCAGCAGCCCAAGAGCTCGGGGGTGGGCAGAGACCCAGTACTTC

v_gene: TRBV6-5
j_gene: TRBJ2-7
d_gene: .
abundance: few
len: 12
CDR3aa: CASSPTKYEQYF
CDR3nt: TGTGCCAGCAGTCCGACTAAATACGAGCAGTACTTC

v_gene: TRBV28
j_gene: TRBJ2-7
d_gene: TRBD2
abundance: .
len: 15
CDR3aa: CASSFLAGGTYEQYF
CDR3nt: TGTGCCAGCAGTTTCCTAGCGGGGGGCACATACGAGCAGTACTTC

v_gene: TRBV5-4
j_gene: TRBJ2-3
d_gene: TRBD1
abundance: .
len: 14
CDR3aa: CASSLEGAGDTQYF
CDR3nt: TGTGCCAGCAGCTTGGAGGGGGCCGGTGATACGCAGTATTTT

v_gene: TRBV4-1
j_gene: TRBJ2-3
d_gene: TRBD2
abundance: .
len: 15
CDR3aa: CASSPRTSGGDTQYF
CDR3nt: TGCGCCAGCAGCCCACGGACTAGCGGGGGAGATACGCAGTATTTT

v_gene: TRBV27
j_gene: TRBJ2-3
d_gene: TRBD2
abundance: .
len: 19
CDR3aa: CASSFAMTSGGLSTDTQYF
CDR3nt: TGTGCCAGCAGTTTCGCGATGACTAGCGGGGGGCTTAGCACAGATACGCAGTATTTT

v_gene: TRBV19
j_gene: TRBJ2-3
d_gene: TRBD2
abundance: .
len: 16
CDR3aa: CASRRTSGGGGDTQYF
CDR3nt: TGTGCCAGTAGACGGACTAGCGGGGGCGGGGGAGATACGCAGTATTTT

v_gene: TRBV4-1
j_gene: TRBJ1-4
d_gene: .
abundance: .
len: 11
CDR3aa: CASSRGGELFF
CDR3nt: TGCGCCAGCAGCCGTGGTGGAGAACTGTTTTTT

v_gene: TRBV21-1
j_gene: TRBJ2-1
d_gene: .
abundance: once
len: 19
CDR3aa: CASFPGTSGGNSSYNEQFF
CDR3nt: TGTGCCAGCTTTCCGGGGACTAGCGGGGGAAATAGCTCCTACAATGAGCAGTTCTTC

v_gene: TRBV7-2
j_gene: TRBJ1-5
d_gene: TRBD1
abundance: .
len: 13
CDR3aa: CASSADRGQPQHF
CDR3nt: TGTGCCAGCAGCGCGGACAGGGGACAGCCCCAGCATTTT

v_gene: TRBV4-2
j_gene: TRBJ2-7
d_gene: TRBD1
abundance: .
len: 15
CDR3aa: CASSQLRDRGYEQYF
CDR3nt: TGTGCCAGCAGCCAACTCCGGGACAGGGGCTACGAGCAGTACTTC

v_gene: TRBV19
j_gene: TRBJ2-1
d_gene: TRBD2
abundance: once
len: 19
CDR3aa: CASSPGWVALGGGKGEQFF
CDR3nt: TGTGCCAGTAGTCCGGGGTGGGTGGCCTTGGGCGGGGGAAAGGGTGAGCAGTTCTTC

v_gene: TRBV7-6
j_gene: TRBJ1-1
d_gene: .
abundance: .
len: 13
CDR3aa: CASSYRVGTEAFF
CDR3nt: TGTGCCAGCAGTTACAGGGTTGGAACTGAAGCTTTCTTT

v_gene: TRBV4-2
j_gene: TRBJ1-2
d_gene: .
abundance: .
len: 13
CDR3aa: CASSQEEPLSYTF
CDR3nt: TGTGCCAGCAGCCAAGAAGAACCCCTAAGCTACACCTTC

v_gene: TRBV6-1
j_gene: TRBJ1-1
d_gene: TRBD1
abundance: .
len: 15
CDR3aa: CASSEIHGQGTLAFF
CDR3nt: TGTGCCAGCAGCGAGATACACGGACAGGGCACTCTCGCTTTCTTT

v_gene: TRBV7-6
j_gene: TRBJ1-1
d_gene: .
abundance: .
len: 15
CDR3aa: CASSLHGGANTEAFF
CDR3nt: TGTGCCAGCAGCTTACACGGAGGGGCGAACACTGAAGCTTTCTTT

v_gene: TRBV18
j_gene: TRBJ1-5
d_gene: TRBD1
abundance: .
len: 17
CDR3aa: CASSPGRGINSNQPQHF
CDR3nt: TGTGCCAGCTCACCTGGCAGGGGGATTAATAGCAATCAGCCCCAGCATTTT

v_gene: TRBV2
j_gene: TRBJ2-2
d_gene: TRBD1
abundance: .
len: 16
CDR3aa: CASRTGDFANTGELFF
CDR3nt: TGTGCCAGCAGGACAGGGGATTTCGCGAACACCGGGGAGCTGTTTTTT

v_gene: TRBV27
j_gene: TRBJ1-2
d_gene: .
abundance: .
len: 15
CDR3aa: CASSLVGGTNYGYTF
CDR3nt: TGTGCCAGCAGTTTAGTGGGGGGAACTAACTATGGCTACACCTTC

v_gene: TRBV9
j_gene: TRBJ2-5
d_gene: .
abundance: once
len: 16
CDR3aa: CASSTPREGLQETQYF
CDR3nt: TGTGCCAGCAGCACTCCGCGTGAGGGACTTCAAGAGACCCAGTACTTC